This is a list of T cell receptor beta chains from one sample in a study of Ad26.COV2.S vaccination and SARS-CoV-2 variants. The data were produced by immunoSEQ multiplex PCR, yet TCRdb's version contains in-frame clones alone and is incomplete. The sample holds a few hundred thousand clones, about 92% seen once. The specimen comprised peripheral blood, sampled in a trial of Ad26.COV2.S vaccine versus placebo. The receptors derive from a person aged 18 to 59 who received the Ad26.COV2.S COVID-19 vaccine or a placebo. Both conserved end residues are part of each CDR3. Each record gives: clone size, D gene, V gene, J gene, CDR3 DNA, CDR3 protein. The D gene is left open where the match is weak. Size is stated for part of the rows, as once, few or many counts, or as a class when the clone is expanded.

clone_size: NA
d_call: NA
v_call: TRBV18
j_call: TRBJ1-2
cdr3_nt: TGTGCCAGCTCACCACCGGGCAGGGAGTATGGCTACACCTTC
cdr3_aa: CASSPPGREYGYTF

clone_size: once
d_call: NA
v_call: TRBV28
j_call: TRBJ2-6
cdr3_nt: TGTGCCAGCAGTTTATTGGAGAGCTCTGGGGCCAACGTCCTGACTTTC
cdr3_aa: CASSLLESSGANVLTF

clone_size: NA
d_call: TRBD1
v_call: TRBV7-9
j_call: TRBJ1-1
cdr3_nt: TGTGCCAGCAGCTTCGCAGGGGGTACTGAAGCTTTCTTT
cdr3_aa: CASSFAGGTEAFF

clone_size: NA
d_call: NA
v_call: TRBV18
j_call: TRBJ1-3
cdr3_nt: TGTGCCAGCTCACCACGGGACACTACTGGAAACACCATATATTTT
cdr3_aa: CASSPRDTTGNTIYF

clone_size: NA
d_call: TRBD2
v_call: TRBV18
j_call: TRBJ2-2
cdr3_nt: TGTGCCAGCTCACCACTACTAGCGGGGAACACCGGGGAGCTGTTTTTT
cdr3_aa: CASSPLLAGNTGELFF

clone_size: NA
d_call: NA
v_call: TRBV6-2/TRBV6-3
j_call: TRBJ1-6
cdr3_nt: TGTGCCAGCAGCGTAGGGTTTTACTCACCCCTCCACTTT
cdr3_aa: CASSVGFYSPLHF

clone_size: NA
d_call: NA
v_call: TRBV7-6
j_call: TRBJ2-1
cdr3_nt: TGTGCCAGCAGCGCCCACCGTCTCATTGCCGGGGGTGAGCAGTTCTTC
cdr3_aa: CASSAHRLIAGGEQFF

clone_size: NA
d_call: TRBD1
v_call: TRBV23-1
j_call: TRBJ2-7
cdr3_nt: TGCGCCAGCAGTCAAGGTCGCTATCTAGGGGGACAGGGGGCCTACGAGCAGTACTTC
cdr3_aa: CASSQGRYLGGQGAYEQYF

clone_size: once
d_call: NA
v_call: TRBV14
j_call: TRBJ1-4
cdr3_nt: TGTGCCAGCAGCCGGTCAACGAGCCTCCGTGGTAATGAAAAACTGTTTTTT
cdr3_aa: CASSRSTSLRGNEKLFF

clone_size: once
d_call: NA
v_call: TRBV30
j_call: TRBJ2-7
cdr3_nt: NA
cdr3_aa: CAWSVGSGAPGPGKYF

clone_size: NA
d_call: NA
v_call: TRBV10-3
j_call: TRBJ2-7
cdr3_nt: TGTGCCATCCGGGCCAGGGTAAATACCTACGAGCAGTACTTC
cdr3_aa: CAIRARVNTYEQYF

clone_size: NA
d_call: NA
v_call: TRBV18
j_call: TRBJ2-1
cdr3_nt: TGTGCCAGCTCACCCCTAGGTAGCTTGGATGAGCAGTTCTTC
cdr3_aa: CASSPLGSLDEQFF

clone_size: NA
d_call: TRBD1
v_call: TRBV6-5
j_call: TRBJ1-4
cdr3_nt: TGTGCCAGCAGTCACTCCGGGACAGGGGGGGAAAAACTGTTTTTT
cdr3_aa: CASSHSGTGGEKLFF

clone_size: once
d_call: TRBD1
v_call: TRBV27
j_call: TRBJ1-6
cdr3_nt: TGTGCCAGCAGTATAACAGGGGGGCCTTATAATTCACCCCTCCACTTT
cdr3_aa: CASSITGGPYNSPLHF

clone_size: NA
d_call: NA
v_call: TRBV4-1
j_call: TRBJ2-3
cdr3_nt: TGCGCCAGCAGCCGGTCGTTCGGCACAGATACGCAGTATTTT
cdr3_aa: CASSRSFGTDTQYF

clone_size: NA
d_call: NA
v_call: TRBV3-1/TRBV3-2
j_call: TRBJ2-3
cdr3_nt: TGTGCCAGCAGCCAAGTTGGGGGGGGCAGGGATACGCAGTATTTT
cdr3_aa: CASSQVGGGRDTQYF

clone_size: NA
d_call: NA
v_call: TRBV27
j_call: TRBJ2-1
cdr3_nt: TGTGCCAGCAGTTTTTCAGGCAATGAGCAGTTCTTC
cdr3_aa: CASSFSGNEQFF

clone_size: NA
d_call: NA
v_call: TRBV28
j_call: TRBJ1-4
cdr3_nt: TGTGCCAGCACGGGGCCAACTAATGAAAAACTGTTTTTT
cdr3_aa: CASTGPTNEKLFF

clone_size: NA
d_call: NA
v_call: TRBV6-2/TRBV6-3
j_call: TRBJ2-1
cdr3_nt: TGTGCCAGCAGCGTTGGGGGGACTCCCTACAATGAGCAGTTCTTC
cdr3_aa: CASSVGGTPYNEQFF

clone_size: NA
d_call: NA
v_call: TRBV18
j_call: TRBJ2-7
cdr3_nt: TGTGCCAGCTCCCCTAGCGGTTGGACAGAGAGCTCCTACGAGCAGTACTTC
cdr3_aa: CASSPSGWTESSYEQYF

clone_size: NA
d_call: TRBD2
v_call: TRBV30
j_call: TRBJ2-1
cdr3_nt: TGTGCCTACCCTCGGAGGGAGGGAGCGGCCTACAATGAGCAGTTCTTC
cdr3_aa: CAYPRREGAAYNEQFF

clone_size: few
d_call: TRBD1
v_call: TRBV6-2/TRBV6-3
j_call: TRBJ1-1
cdr3_nt: TGTGCCAGCAGTTACAAGGGGGCTCGGGCTTTCTTT
cdr3_aa: CASSYKGARAFF

clone_size: once
d_call: NA
v_call: TRBV18
j_call: TRBJ2-5
cdr3_nt: TGTGCCAGCTCAGCCACAGGAGAGACCCAGTACTTC
cdr3_aa: CASSATGETQYF

clone_size: NA
d_call: NA
v_call: TRBV11-2
j_call: TRBJ2-5
cdr3_nt: TGTGCCAGCAGCTTAGATGGGGGGGCCTGGGAGACCCAGTACTTC
cdr3_aa: CASSLDGGAWETQYF

clone_size: NA
d_call: NA
v_call: TRBV27
j_call: TRBJ2-1
cdr3_nt: TGTGCCAGCAGTTTATTCAGTTTTTCCTACAATGAGCAGTTCTTC
cdr3_aa: CASSLFSFSYNEQFF

clone_size: NA
d_call: TRBD2
v_call: TRBV5-4
j_call: TRBJ2-7
cdr3_nt: TGTGCCAGCAGCTTCGGACTAGTGGGCGAGCAGTACTTC
cdr3_aa: CASSFGLVGEQYF

clone_size: NA
d_call: TRBD2
v_call: TRBV10-3
j_call: TRBJ2-5
cdr3_nt: TGTGCCACGACACCGGGACTAGCGGGGGAAGGGGAGAAAGAGACCCAGTACTTC
cdr3_aa: CATTPGLAGEGEKETQYF

clone_size: NA
d_call: NA
v_call: TRBV6-6
j_call: TRBJ2-7
cdr3_nt: TGTGCCAGCAGTGAGTTCGACATCTCCTACGAGCAGTACTTC
cdr3_aa: CASSEFDISYEQYF